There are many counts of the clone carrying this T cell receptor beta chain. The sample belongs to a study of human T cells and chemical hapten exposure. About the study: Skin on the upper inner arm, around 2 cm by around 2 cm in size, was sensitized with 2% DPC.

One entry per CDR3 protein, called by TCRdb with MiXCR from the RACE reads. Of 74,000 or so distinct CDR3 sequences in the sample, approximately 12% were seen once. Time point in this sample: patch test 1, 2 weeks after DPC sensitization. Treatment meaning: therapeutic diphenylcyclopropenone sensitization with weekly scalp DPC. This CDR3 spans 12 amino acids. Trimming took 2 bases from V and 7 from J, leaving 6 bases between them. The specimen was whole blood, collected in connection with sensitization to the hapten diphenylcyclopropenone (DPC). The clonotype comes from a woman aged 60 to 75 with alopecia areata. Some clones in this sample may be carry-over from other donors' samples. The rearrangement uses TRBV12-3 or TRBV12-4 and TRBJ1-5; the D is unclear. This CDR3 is CASSLSAQPQHF. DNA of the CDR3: TGTGCCAGCAGTTTATCCGCACAGCCCCAGCATTTT.